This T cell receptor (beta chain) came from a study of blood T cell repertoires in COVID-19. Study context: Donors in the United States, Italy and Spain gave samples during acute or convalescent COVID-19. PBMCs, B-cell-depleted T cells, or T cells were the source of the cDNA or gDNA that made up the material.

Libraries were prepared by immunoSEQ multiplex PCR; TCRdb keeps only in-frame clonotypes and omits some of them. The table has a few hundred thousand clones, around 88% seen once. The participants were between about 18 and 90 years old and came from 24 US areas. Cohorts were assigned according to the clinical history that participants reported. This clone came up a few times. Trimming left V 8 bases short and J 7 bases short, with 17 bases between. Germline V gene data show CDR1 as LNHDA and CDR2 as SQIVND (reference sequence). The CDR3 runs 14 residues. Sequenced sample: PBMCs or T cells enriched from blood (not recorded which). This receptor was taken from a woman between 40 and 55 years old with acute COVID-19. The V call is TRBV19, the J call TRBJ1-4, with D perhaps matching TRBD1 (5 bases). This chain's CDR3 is CASRMGGVGEKLFF. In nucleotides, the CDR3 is TGTGCCAGTCGGATGGGAGGGGTGGGTGAAAAACTGTTTTTT.